These 14 T cell receptor beta chains share one sample of origin, sequenced in a study of identical twins listed by TCRdb under 2016. The library was obtained by 5' RACE. Sequenced on an Illumina HiSeq 2000. TCRdb applied fastp at Q25 and MiXCR to the public reads, then kept only in-frame beta chains. A single entry per CDR3 protein holds the most common genes and DNA from its merged rows. A total of about 340,000 distinct CDR3 sequences appear in this sample, roughly 9% of them only once. 8% to 10% of the sample comes from the top ten. Sequencing input: naive T cells sorted from blood. The intended sense of this specimen's cell subset or site label: cells isolated with a human naive T-cell isolation kit. The receptors shown here come from a woman aged 45-59 years in good health.

At least ten counts were recorded for this clonotype. This sequence joins TRBV3-1 and TRBJ2-5, with 10 bases fitting TRBD2. Germline V gene sequence: CDR1 LGHDT, CDR2 YNNKEL (reference sequence). The J segment lost 5 bases and the V segment lost 4 bases, leaving 16 bases of the junction unmatched. This CDR3 spans 18 amino acids. Here the CDR3 reads CASSPPGLATFVGETQYF. The CDR3 region has the DNA TGTGCCAGCAGCCCACCGGGACTAGCGACATTCGTAGGGGAGACCCAGTACTTC.

This clonotype was detected only a few times. The chain uses TRBV11-2 and TRBJ2-3; either TRBD1 or TRBD2 may supply D (5 bases each). Germline V gene lookup returns CDR1 SGHAT and CDR2 FQNNGV. V was cut by 3 bases and J by 3 bases, with 13 bases left in between. The length of the CDR3 is 15 residues. The CDR3 DNA is TGTGCCAGCAGCTTGGGACCCTCCCCTACAGATACGCAGTATTTT. This codes for CASSLGPSPTDTQYF. Based on the CDR3 plus reference TRBV11-2 and TRBJ2-3, the full variable domain is EAGVAQSPRYKIIEKRQSVAFWCNPISGHATLYWYQQILGQGPKLLIQFQNNGVVDDSQLPKDRFSAERLKGVDSTLKIQPAKLEDSAVYLCASSLGPSPTDTQYFGPGTRLTVL.

This clonotype showed up many times. This chain joins TRBV29-1 and TRBJ1-1; D is ambiguous. Trimming took off 7 bases at V and 1 base at J, with 10 bases between the two ends. The germline CDR1 and CDR2 sequences are SQVTM and ANQGSEA. The CDR3 runs to 12 residues. The CDR3 sequence: CSAGRGNTEAFF. The CDR3 nucleotides are TGCAGCGCCGGGAGAGGGAACACTGAAGCTTTCTTT.

As to this clonotype: Possible read error: a much larger clone is one base away. Lacking the conserved final phenylalanine or tryptophan, this CDR3 likely reflects a read error. The chain carries TRBV2 and TRBJ2-7, with D uncertain. CDR3 length: 13 amino acids. The germline V gene has CDR1 SNHLY and CDR2 FYNNEI. V dropped 8 bases and J dropped 2 bases, with 13 bases sitting between them. The CDR3 nucleotides read TGTGCCAGCTCCATAGACGGAGCCTACGAGCAGTACCTC. This translates into CASSIDGAYEQYL.

This clonotype was counted between two and nine times. This sequence joins TRBV6-6 and TRBJ1-1, with no clear D. V lost 4 bases, J lost 4 bases, and 16 bases lay in between. The CDR3 is made up of 15 amino acids. Per germline, CDR1 MNHNY and CDR2 SVGAGI (reference sequence). DNA for the CDR3: TGTGCCAGCAGTTCTCTCGGGCAGGTGGTCACTGAAGCTTTCTTT. This sequence encodes CASSSLGQVVTEAFF.

This clonotype showed up just once. The rearrangement links TRBV6-9 to TRBJ1-5; no reliable D call. Trimming took off 1 base at V and 0 bases at J, with 10 bases between the two ends. In germline, CDR1 is MNHGY, CDR2 SVAAGI. The length of the CDR3 is 16 residues. The CDR3 here is CASSYLGGNSNQPQHF. In nucleotides, the CDR3 is TGTGCCAGCAGTTATTTGGGAGGGAATAGCAATCAGCCCCAGCATTTT.

This clonotype was found a few times. The rearrangement uses TRBV5-5 and TRBJ1-5, with 7 bases that match TRBD1. J was trimmed by 5 bases and V by 4 bases; bases with no gene match: 6. CDR1 and CDR2 (germline): SGHKS, YYEKEE (reference sequence). CDR3 size: 14 residues. The CDR3 spells CASSPQGYDQPQHF. CDR3 in DNA: TGTGCCAGCAGCCCACAGGGGTATGATCAGCCCCAGCATTTT.

The chain links TRBV24-1 to TRBJ2-1, with TRBD2 matching 12 bases. The CDR3 has 16 amino acids. With 4 bases clipped from V and 4 bases from J, the junction kept 4 bases outside the gene matches. Per germline, CDR1 KGHDR and CDR2 SFDVKD. The CDR3 region has the DNA TGTGCCACCAGTGACTTCGGGACTAGCGGGTACAATGAGCAGTTCTTC. It is translated as CATSDFGTSGYNEQFF.

This clonotype was detected many times. V usage is TRBV5-6 and J usage is TRBJ2-1; TRBD1 agrees at 8 bases. This CDR3 has 15 amino acids. Germline V gene sequence: CDR1 SGHDT, CDR2 YYEEEE. J was trimmed by 3 bases and V by 4 bases; bases with no gene match: 6. In DNA form, the CDR3 reads TGTGCCAGCAGCCCGGGGGACAGGAACTACAATGAGCAGTTCTTC. This codes for CASSPGDRNYNEQFF.

This clonotype was counted ten times or more. This sequence joins TRBV20-1 and TRBJ1-1; a weak D match, TRBD1 (6 bases). This CDR3 is 18 amino acids long. V lost 6 bases and J lost 1, with 27 bases in between. Germline CDR1 reads DFQATT; CDR2 reads SNEGSKA (reference sequence). This CDR3 is CSARTERPFIQGNTEAFF. The CDR3 DNA reads as TGCAGTGCGAGGACAGAAAGACCTTTCATACAGGGGAACACTGAAGCTTTCTTT.

This clonotype was seen many times. The V call is TRBV5-6, the J call TRBJ2-7, with 10 bases lining up with TRBD1. V trimming: 2 bases; J trimming: 7 bases; junction bases outside the gene matches: 6. Germline V CDR1 and CDR2: SGHDT, YYEEEE. This CDR3 region has 14 residues. The CDR3 DNA reads TGTGCCAGCAGCTTAAGGGACAGGGGTAATGAGCAGTACGTC. Protein sequence: CASSLRDRGNEQYV.

This clonotype has only a few counts. The chain is built from TRBV29-1 and TRBJ2-5; D gene ambiguous. Trimming left V 4 bases short and J 5 bases short, with 8 bases between. The CDR3 contains 11 residues. Germline assignment: CDR1 SQVTM and CDR2 ANQGSEA. For the CDR3, the DNA is TGCAGCGTTGTTTTGTTGGAGACCCAGTACTTC. It yields the protein CSVVLLETQYF.

In its sample, this clonotype was seen many times. The chain uses TRBV29-1 and TRBJ2-7; TRBD1 aligns across 9 bases. The ends lost 5 bases at V and 7 bases at J; junction bases unmatched: 9. Per the germline V gene, CDR1 is SQVTM and CDR2 is ANQGSEA. The CDR3 consists of 13 residues. Written as DNA, the CDR3 is TGCAGCGTTCTTGCGGGACAGGGCGCTGAGCAGTACTTC. Protein sequence: CSVLAGQGAEQYF.

The sample holds a few counts of this clonotype. The chain recombines TRBV5-1 with TRBJ2-1; 12 bases fit TRBD1. This CDR3 region has 15 residues. Germline lookup yields CDR1 SGHRS and CDR2 YFSETQ. The V gene end was trimmed by 0 bases and the J gene end by 8 bases; junction bases not matched to a gene: 3. The CDR3 DNA reads TGCGCCAGCAGCTTGGCCGGGACAGGGGGCGATGAGCAGTTCTTC. This translates into CASSLAGTGGDEQFF.